The 17 T cell receptor beta chains listed next were all sequenced from one sample in a study of CD8 T cells in ankylosing spondylitis. TCRdb reprocessed the 5' RACE reads via MiXCR and lists one record per CDR3 protein. This sample has around 180,000 distinct CDR3 sequences, with about 18% found just once. The material sequenced was blood, either unsorted or a sorted T cell fraction (not recorded which). These receptors all stem from a male donor aged 10-29 years with ankylosing spondylitis or in good health (not recorded which).

This clonotype was observed many times. A much larger clone is a single base away; this may be a read error. The chain carries TRBV7-8 and TRBJ1-2; TRBD1 matches at 7 bases. The CDR3 loop spans 13 amino acids. Germline V gene data show CDR1 as SGHVS and CDR2 as FQNEAQ. CDR3 residues: CASSLTGNYGYPF. The CDR3 region has the DNA TGTGCCAGCAGCTTGACAGGGAACTATGGCTACCCCTTC.

Ten or more counts support this clonotype. J is TRBJ2-5 and V is TRBV10-3; D call uncertain. V was shortened by 2 bases and J by 5 bases, with 9 bases between the two germline ends. The CDR3 runs 13 residues. Germline values: CDR1 ENHRY, CDR2 SYGVKD. This CDR3 reads CAISENPLETQYF. The CDR3 DNA reads as TGTGCCATCAGTGAGAACCCGTTGGAGACCCAGTACTTC.

The chain couples TRBV20-1 to TRBJ2-1; 7 bases line up with TRBD2. The CDR3 totals 12 residues. CDR1 and CDR2 from the germline V gene are DFQATT and SNEGSKA (reference sequence). V was clipped by 5 bases and J by 6 bases; unmatched bases: 4. The CDR3 here is CSARASGNEQFF. The CDR3 DNA follows: TGCAGTGCTCGGGCTAGCGGCAATGAGCAGTTCTTC.

This clonotype was observed at least ten times. The chain employs TRBV12-3 or TRBV12-4 and TRBJ1-2; possible D gene TRBD1, 5 bases. The ends were cut back, 11 bases at V and 0 bases at J, with 10 bases in the middle. CDR3 length equals 12 residues. The CDR3 spells CASGGANYGYTF. The CDR3, as DNA: TGTGCCTCGGGGGGGGCTAACTATGGCTACACCTTC.

The chain joins TRBV29-1 to TRBJ2-7; D is possibly TRBD2 (5 bases). The CDR3 length is 14 residues. Between the trimmed V and J ends, which lost 6 bases and 0 bases, there was a span of 15 bases. The germline V gene encodes CDR1 SQVTM and CDR2 ANQGSEA. This chain's CDR3 is CSVRRTGISYEQYF. The CDR3, as DNA: TGCAGCGTCAGAAGGACGGGGATCTCCTACGAGCAGTACTTC.

There are many counts of this clonotype. The chain carries TRBV10-3 and TRBJ1-1; 8 bases line up with TRBD1. V lost 4 bases, J lost 7 bases, and 5 bases stayed unmatched. From germline, CDR1 is ENHRY and CDR2 SYGVKD. The CDR3 extends over 13 amino acids. The CDR3 reads CAISGSGTGEAFF. DNA for the CDR3: TGTGCCATCAGTGGTTCGGGGACAGGTGAAGCTTTCTTT.

This clonotype was seen repeatedly, ten times or more. The rearrangement uses TRBV20-1 and TRBJ2-3; TRBD2 matches 7 bases. Losses at the gene ends were 5 bases for V and 6 bases for J; bases not matched to a gene: 8. In germline, CDR1 is DFQATT, CDR2 SNEGSKA (reference sequence). The CDR3 sequence is 13 residues long. This chain's CDR3 is CSAQGGGTDTQYF. The CDR3 nucleotides are TGCAGTGCTCAGGGCGGGGGAACCGATACGCAGTATTTT.

Ten or more counts support this clonotype. The chain is built from TRBV19 and TRBJ2-1; 9 nucleotides line up with TRBD1. The CDR3 is 13 amino acids. Germline V CDR1 and CDR2: LNHDA, SQIVND (reference sequence). CDR3 sequence reads: CPFRDRDYNEQFF. The CDR3 DNA is TGTCCCTTCCGGGACAGGGATTACAATGAGCAGTTCTTC.

At least ten counts were recorded for this clonotype. The genes are TRBV20-1 and TRBJ2-3, with D uncertain. The V gene lost 5 bases and the J gene lost 1 base, with 10 bases spanning the gap. The V gene's germline CDR1 is DFQATT and CDR2 SNEGSKA (reference sequence). CDR3 length: 13 amino acids. The CDR3 here is CSALDRGTDTQYF. DNA of the CDR3: TGCAGTGCTCTCGACCGGGGCACAGATACGCAGTATTTT.

The sample holds many counts of this clonotype. The chain carries TRBV27 and TRBJ1-5; D is unclear. This CDR3 spans 15 amino acids. Germline V gene sequence: CDR1 MNHEY, CDR2 SMNVEV (reference sequence). The V and J ends lost 5 bases and 1 base respectively, with 12 bases between them. CDR3 DNA sequence: TGTGCCAGCAGTCCGCGACGGGGAAGCAATCAGCCCCAGCATTTT. This encodes CASSPRRGSNQPQHF.

This clonotype was found many times. The chain employs TRBV24-1 and TRBJ1-2; 9 nucleotides agree with TRBD1. The V gene end was trimmed by 4 bases and the J gene end by 6 bases; junction bases not matched to a gene: 8. The CDR3 loop spans 15 amino acids. In germline, CDR1 is KGHDR, CDR2 SFDVKD. CDR3 nucleotide sequence: TGTGCCACCAGTGACTCCCGGGACAGGGCTAATGGCTACACCTTC. Translating it yields CATSDSRDRANGYTF.

This clonotype was counted ten times or more. This chain uses TRBV12-3 or TRBV12-4 with TRBJ1-1; D call uncertain. The germline V and J ends were trimmed by 5 bases and 8 bases, with 18 bases remaining between them. CDR3 length equals 14 residues. CDR3 coding DNA: TGTGCCAGCAGTCCGTTGACAAGGGCCCCCGAAGCTTTCTTT. The encoded protein is CASSPLTRAPEAFF.

The chain is built from TRBV7-9 and TRBJ2-1; D not certain. With 5 bases removed from V and 10 bases from J, the gap between germline ends came to 12 bases. This CDR3 comprises 12 residues. The germline CDR1 and CDR2 sequences are SEHNR and FQNEAQ (reference sequence). CDR3 residues: CASSPEVLEQFF. As DNA, the CDR3 is TGTGCCAGCAGCCCTGAGGTCCTGGAGCAGTTCTTC.

In its sample, this clonotype was seen many times. The chain combines TRBV4-2 with TRBJ2-7, with TRBD2 as a possible D gene (5 bases). V shed 0 bases and J shed 0 bases, with 15 bases lying between them. The germline gives CDR1 LGHNA, CDR2 YNFKEQ. The CDR3 spans 17 residues. The CDR3 sequence: CASSQEWAGGYSYEQYF. Here the CDR3 DNA reads TGTGCCAGCAGCCAAGAATGGGCGGGCGGCTACTCCTACGAGCAGTACTTC.

Many counts were recorded for this clonotype. The CDR3 bases are TGCAGCGTTGAACCCCGACTAGCGGCACGAGAGACCCAGTACTTC. This translates into CSVEPRLAARETQYF. The rearrangement links TRBV29-1 to TRBJ2-5; TRBD2 matches 9 bases. The germline V gene encodes CDR1 SQVTM and CDR2 ANQGSEA. J was trimmed by 4 bases and V by 2 bases; bases with no gene match: 8. This CDR3 spans 15 amino acids. The entire variable domain, with the rest obtained from reference TRBV29-1 and TRBJ2-5, is as follows: SAVISQKPSRDICQRGTSLTIQCQVDSQVTMMFWYRQQPGQSLTLIATANQGSEATYESGFVIDKFPISRPNLTFSTLTVSNMSPEDSSIYLCSVEPRLAARETQYFGPGTRLLVL.

This clonotype was seen ten or more times. The chain employs TRBV12-3 or TRBV12-4 and TRBJ2-5, with D tentatively TRBD1 (5 bases). The CDR3 is made up of 14 amino acids. The V and J ends lost 4 bases and 1 base respectively, with 10 bases between them. The CDR3 region has the DNA TGTGCCAGCAGTTGGGGCGGCCTCCAAGAGACCCAGTACTTC. Translated, it gives CASSWGGLQETQYF.

This clonotype occurred many times. V gene TRBV11-2 combines with J gene TRBJ2-1, with 10 bases that match TRBD2. The CDR3 extends over 17 amino acids. Germline loops: CDR1 SGHAT, CDR2 FQNNGV. With 1 base clipped from V and 0 bases from J, the junction kept 3 bases outside the gene matches. The CDR3: CASSLGAGGPSYNEQFF. DNA of the CDR3: TGTGCCAGCAGCTTAGGAGCGGGAGGGCCCTCCTACAATGAGCAGTTCTTC.